The following is a T cell receptor beta chain sequence with its context. Its specificity is not known. The sample is drawn from a study of shared clonotypes between healthy human individuals. Produced via immunoSEQ multiplex PCR; TCRdb's table is partial and in-frame only. The data show about 2 million clones, with roughly 94% seen just once and 0.13% held by the top ten. Germline CDR1 MNHNS, CDR2 SASEGT. Trimming took off 6 bases at V and 3 bases at J, with 12 bases between the two ends. There are 14 residues in the CDR3. The study, taken as a whole, reports: Sampling included only blood; tissue repertoires likely differ.

Sequencing was done on a sample of naive CD4+ T cells sorted from blood. The subset here: CD45RA+ positively selected. The chain couples TRBV6-1 to TRBJ1-5; D is unclear. The sequence derives from a man aged 18 to 29 in good health. The CDR3 DNA reads as TGTGCCAGCAGCCCCGGCGGGCTCAATCAGCCCCAGCATTTT. The encoded protein is CASSPGGLNQPQHF.